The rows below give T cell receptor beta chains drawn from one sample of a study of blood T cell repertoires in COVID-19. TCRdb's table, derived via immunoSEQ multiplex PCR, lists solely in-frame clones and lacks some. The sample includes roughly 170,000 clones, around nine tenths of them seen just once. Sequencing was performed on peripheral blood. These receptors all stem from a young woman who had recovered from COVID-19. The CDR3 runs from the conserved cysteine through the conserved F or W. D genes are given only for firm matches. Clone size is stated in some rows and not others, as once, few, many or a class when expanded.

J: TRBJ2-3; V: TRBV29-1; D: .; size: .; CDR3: CSVEEEVPTDTQYF; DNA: TGCAGCGTTGAAGAAGAGGTGCCCACAGATACGCAGTATTTT
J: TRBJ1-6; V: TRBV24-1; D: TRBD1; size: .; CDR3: CATSDTGDSPLHF; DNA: TGTGCCACCAGTGACACAGGGGATTCACCCCTCCACTTT
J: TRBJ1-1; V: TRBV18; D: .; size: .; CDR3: CASSRATEAFF; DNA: TGTGCCAGCTCACGGGCCACTGAAGCTTTCTTT
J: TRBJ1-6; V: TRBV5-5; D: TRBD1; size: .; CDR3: CASSLQQGAGNSPLHF; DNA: TGTGCCAGCAGCTTACAACAGGGGGCGGGAAATTCACCCCTCCACTTT
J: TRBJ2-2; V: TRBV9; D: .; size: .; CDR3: CASSPESPTSSWELFF; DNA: TGTGCCAGCAGCCCCGAAAGCCCGACTAGTAGCTGGGAGCTGTTTTTT
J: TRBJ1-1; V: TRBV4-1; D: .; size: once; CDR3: CASSQQNMNTEAFF; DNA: TGCGCCAGCAGCCAACAGAACATGAACACTGAAGCTTTCTTT
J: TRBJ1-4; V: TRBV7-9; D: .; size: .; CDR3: CASSNGEGRSNEKLFF; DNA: TGTGCCAGCAGCAACGGGGAGGGTAGATCTAATGAAAAACTGTTTTTT
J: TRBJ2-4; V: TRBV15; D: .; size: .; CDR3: CATSRQSIENIQYF; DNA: TGTGCCACCAGCAGACAGTCCATCGAAAACATTCAGTACTTC
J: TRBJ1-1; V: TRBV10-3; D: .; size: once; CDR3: CAIRDPRENTEAFF; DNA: TGTGCCATCAGGGACCCCCGGGAGAACACTGAAGCTTTCTTT
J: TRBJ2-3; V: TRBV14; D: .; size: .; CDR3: CASSHQGGTDTQYF; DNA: TGTGCCAGCAGCCATCAAGGAGGCACAGATACGCAGTATTTT
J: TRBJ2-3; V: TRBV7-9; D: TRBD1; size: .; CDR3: CASSNSGQAQYF; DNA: TGTGCCAGCAGCAACTCCGGACAGGCGCAGTATTTT
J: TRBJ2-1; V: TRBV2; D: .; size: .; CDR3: CASSGRGENEQFF; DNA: TGTGCCAGCAGTGGTCGCGGGGAAAATGAGCAGTTCTTC
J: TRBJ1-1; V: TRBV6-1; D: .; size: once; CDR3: CASSEQNTEAFF; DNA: TGTGCCAGCAGTGAACAGAACACTGAAGCTTTCTTT
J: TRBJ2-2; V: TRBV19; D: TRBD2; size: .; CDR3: CASMPTGTRGTGELFF; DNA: TGTGCCAGCATGCCCACCGGGACTAGAGGCACCGGGGAGCTGTTTTTT
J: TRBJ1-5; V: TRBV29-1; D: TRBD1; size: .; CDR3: CSVSDRGGNQPQHF; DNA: TGCAGCGTATCGGACAGGGGTGGCAATCAGCCCCAGCATTTT
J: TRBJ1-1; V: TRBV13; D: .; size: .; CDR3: CASGRGGNTEAFF; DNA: TGTGCCAGCGGTCGAGGGGGTAACACTGAAGCTTTCTTT
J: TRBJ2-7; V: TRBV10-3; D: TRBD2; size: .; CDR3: CATGAASGPYEQYF; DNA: TGTGCCACCGGCGCGGCTAGCGGACCTTACGAGCAGTACTTC
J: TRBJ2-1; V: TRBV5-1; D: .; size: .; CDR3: CASSLGQALDEQFF; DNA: TGCGCCAGCAGCTTGGGACAGGCCCTGGATGAGCAGTTCTTC
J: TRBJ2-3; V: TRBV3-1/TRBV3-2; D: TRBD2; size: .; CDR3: CASSQDSQRDINTQYF; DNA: TGTGCCAGCAGCCAAGATAGTCAGCGGGATATTAATACGCAGTATTTT
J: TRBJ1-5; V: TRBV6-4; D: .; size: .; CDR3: CASSDSGGGQPQHF; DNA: TGTGCCAGCAGTGACTCAGGCGGGGGACAGCCCCAGCATTTT
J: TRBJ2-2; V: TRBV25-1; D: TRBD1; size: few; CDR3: CASRGTGWNTGELFF; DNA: TGTGCCAGCAGAGGGACAGGTTGGAACACCGGGGAGCTGTTTTTT
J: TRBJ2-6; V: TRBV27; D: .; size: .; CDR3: CASSPLTLRDAILSGANVLTF; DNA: TGTGCCAGCAGTCCATTAACCCTCCGGGATGCGATCCTCTCTGGGGCCAACGTCCTGACTTTC
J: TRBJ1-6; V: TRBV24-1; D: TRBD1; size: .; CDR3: CATSDHCRRGTGEPSYNSPLHF; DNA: TGTGCCACCAGTGACCATTGCAGGAGGGGAACAGGGGAGCCCTCCTATAATTCACCCCTCCACTTT
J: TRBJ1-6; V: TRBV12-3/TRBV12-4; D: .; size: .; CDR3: CASSSGQNSPLHF; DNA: TGTGCCAGCAGTTCCGGACAGAATTCACCCCTCCACTTT
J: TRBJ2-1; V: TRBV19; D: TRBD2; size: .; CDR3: CASSILPTSGDYNEQFF; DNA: TGTGCCAGTAGTATACTGCCGACTAGCGGGGATTACAATGAGCAGTTCTTC
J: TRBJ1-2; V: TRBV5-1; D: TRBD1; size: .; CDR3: CASSGGTGAYYGYTF; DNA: TGCGCCAGCAGCGGGGGGACAGGGGCATACTATGGCTACACCTTC
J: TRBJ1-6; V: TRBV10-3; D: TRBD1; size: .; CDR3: CAIRTTGTGGDSPLHF; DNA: TGTGCCATCAGAACCACCGGGACAGGGGGCGATTCACCCCTCCACTTT
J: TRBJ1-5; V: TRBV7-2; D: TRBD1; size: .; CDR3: CASSSPSGQGGNQPQHF; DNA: TGTGCCAGCAGCTCCCCAAGCGGACAGGGGGGCAATCAGCCCCAGCATTTT
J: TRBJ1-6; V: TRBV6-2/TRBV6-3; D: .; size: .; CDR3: CASSSGAKNSPLHF; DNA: TGTGCCAGCAGTTCGGGAGCAAAGAATTCACCCCTCCACTTT
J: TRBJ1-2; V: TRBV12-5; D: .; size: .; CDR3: CASGLDPGHFQGFYGYTF; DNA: TGTGCTAGTGGTTTGGACCCGGGACACTTCCAGGGCTTCTATGGCTACACCTTC
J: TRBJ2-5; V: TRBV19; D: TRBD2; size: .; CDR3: CASKRGEQETQYF; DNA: TGTGCCAGTAAGCGGGGGGAACAAGAGACCCAGTACTTC
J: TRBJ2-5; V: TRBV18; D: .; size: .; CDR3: CASSPTNGQKETQYF; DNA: TGTGCCAGCTCACCTACAAACGGACAGAAAGAGACCCAGTACTTC
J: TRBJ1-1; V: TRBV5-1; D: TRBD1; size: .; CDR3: CASSPGQGGPPGAFF; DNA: TGCGCCAGCAGCCCGGGACAGGGAGGCCCTCCCGGGGCTTTCTTT
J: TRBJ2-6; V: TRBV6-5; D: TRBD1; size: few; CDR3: CASRQGASGANVLTF; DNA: TGTGCCAGCAGACAGGGGGCGTCAGGGGCCAACGTCCTGACTTTC
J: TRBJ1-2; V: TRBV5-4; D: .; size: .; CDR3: CASSLVQGRDGYTF; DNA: TGTGCCAGCAGCTTAGTCCAGGGGAGGGACGGCTACACCTTC
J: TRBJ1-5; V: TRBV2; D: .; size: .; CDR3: CASSAQYSNQPQHF; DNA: TGTGCCAGCAGTGCTCAGTATAGCAATCAGCCCCAGCATTTT
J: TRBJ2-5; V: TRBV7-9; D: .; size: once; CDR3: CASSHPWDSETQYF; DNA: TGTGCCAGCAGCCACCCTTGGGACTCGGAGACCCAGTACTTC